This TCR beta chain was captured in a study of identical twins. TCRdb reprocessed the 5' RACE reads with MiXCR, giving one entry per CDR3 protein. Here the sample spans fewer than 550,000 distinct CDR3 sequences, 12% to 15% being singletons. On this clonotype itself: The antigen is unknown.

Study findings and constraints: Cord blood beta clonotypes present at high abundance carried fewer insertions; no such pattern appeared in memory repertoires. Weaker excess twin sharing was observed in beta out-of-frame sequences. Zero-insertion findings could be partly confounded by invariant cells (MAIT and iNKT cells). Some out-of-frame alpha sequences were shared by twins, and these showed excess low generation probability.

Germline CDR1 and CDR2: DFQATT and SNEGSKA (reference sequence). This CDR3 comprises 16 residues. Trimming removed 5 bases at V and 1 base at J, with 18 bases between. The data also belong to a second study, concerning yellow fever vaccine responses in identical twins.

Sequences were obtained from CD4+ T cells sorted from blood. V usage is TRBV20-1 and J usage is TRBJ2-1, with D perhaps TRBD1 (5 bases). The TCR originated in a woman under 30 in good health. The CDR3 region is CSADPPGKASYNEQFF. The CDR3 region has the DNA TGCAGTGCTGATCCCCCAGGGAAAGCATCCTACAATGAGCAGTTCTTC.